This T cell receptor (beta chain) appears in the sequencing data of a study of cytomegalovirus exposure and HLA in healthy donors. General study results and limits: It was reported that the classifier diagnosed cytomegalovirus status with high specificity and sensitivity in both the original and validation cohorts.

J lost 5 bases, V lost 3 bases, and 10 bases had no gene match. The CDR3 totals 15 residues. Germline CDR1 SEHNR, CDR2 FQNEAQ (reference sequence). Comments on this clone: Antigen specificity is unknown.

The validation cohort, a group of around 120 subjects, included the donors and was separate from the roughly 620-subject first cohort. Measured with immunoSEQ multiplex PCR; TCRdb has only the in-frame clones, and not every one. The profile shows 250,000 to 300,000 clones, roughly 90% of them singletons. Input material: PBMCs. The receptor was derived from a woman in her late teens or twenties in good health and CMV-seronegative. The chain is built from TRBV7-9 and TRBJ2-7; 7 nucleotides line up with TRBD1. CDR3: CASSFRQGSRDEQYF. The CDR3 DNA follows: TGTGCCAGCAGCTTCCGACAGGGTAGTAGGGACGAGCAGTACTTC.